The T cell receptor beta chain described here comes from a study of chronic HIV infection and antiretroviral therapy. One entry per CDR3 protein results from TCRdb running MiXCR on the 5' RACE reads. The profile shows 40,000 or so distinct CDR3 sequences, approximately 7.4% of them singletons. The TCR originated in an adult who had HIV and had not received antiretroviral therapy, or was an uninfected healthy control (not recorded which). Sequencing was carried out using peripheral blood.

CDR3 DNA sequence: TGTGCCAGCAGCATCCTGAAACCGGGGGGGGCAGATACGCAGTATTTT. It is translated as CASSILKPGGADTQYF. The chain recombines TRBV27 with TRBJ2-3, with 8 bases aligning to TRBD2. Looked up from germline, CDR1 is MNHEY and CDR2 is SMNVEV (reference sequence). There are 16 residues in the CDR3. V shed 6 bases, J shed 4 bases, and the junction held 12 bases outside the gene matches.